This T cell receptor (beta chain) is from a study of early T cells in non-severe SARS-CoV-2 infection. Overall study: The sequenced material was bulk RNA from unsorted whole blood, and its chains were unpaired.

CDR3 size: 18 residues. Germline V gene lookup returns CDR1 SEHNR and CDR2 FQNEAQ (reference sequence). V was clipped by 2 bases and J by 4 bases; unmatched bases: 14. Individual cDNA molecules received unique molecular identifiers. A single record per CDR3 protein comes from TCRdb applying MiXCR to the 5' RACE reads. The sample contains about 130,000 distinct CDR3 sequences, just under 15% of which appear only once. This clonotype was observed a few times. Its antigen is undetermined. The study, taken as a whole, reports: There was a bias toward anti-spike CD8 responses in VDJdb matching, which missed private and CD4 specificities.

The specimen was whole blood. V and J are TRBV7-9 and TRBJ2-3, with 8 bases aligning to TRBD1. The receptor was derived from an adult who was a healthcare worker with PCR-confirmed SARS-CoV-2 infection or an uninfected control (not recorded which). The DNA of the CDR3 is TGTGCCAGCAGCTTATCCTCCCGACAGGGGAGCCAGCCAGATACGCAGTATTTT. This codes for CASSLSSRQGSQPDTQYF.